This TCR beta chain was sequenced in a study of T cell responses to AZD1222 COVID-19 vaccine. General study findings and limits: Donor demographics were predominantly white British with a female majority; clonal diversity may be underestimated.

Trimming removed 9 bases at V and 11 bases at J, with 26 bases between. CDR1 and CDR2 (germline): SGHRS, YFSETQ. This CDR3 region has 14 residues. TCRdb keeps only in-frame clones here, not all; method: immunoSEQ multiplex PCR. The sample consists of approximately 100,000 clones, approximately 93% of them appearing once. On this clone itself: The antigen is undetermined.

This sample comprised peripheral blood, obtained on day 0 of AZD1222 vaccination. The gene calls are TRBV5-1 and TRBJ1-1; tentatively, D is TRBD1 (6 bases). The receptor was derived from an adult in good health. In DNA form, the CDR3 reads TGCGCCACACCAAAAGACAGGCTAGTTGTTAGGGCTTTCTTT. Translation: CATPKDRLVVRAFF.